The sequence of this TCR beta chain was determined in a study of breast tumors, draining lymph nodes, adjacent tissues. TCRdb redid the calling of the multiplex PCR reads with MiXCR, one entry per CDR3 protein. The table lists some 85,000 distinct CDR3 sequences, around 28% of them singletons. Breast cancer patients provided tissue from their axillary draining lymph nodes. In its sample, this clonotype was seen many times. Its target is not known. J gave up 3 bases and V 0 bases, and 15 bases lay outside the gene matches. This CDR3 spans 18 amino acids. Looked up from germline, CDR1 is GTSNPN and CDR2 is SVGIG (reference sequence). Study-wide points: Tumor and nontumor repertoires were significantly more similar in luminal-like than in basal-like breast cancer. Compared with lymph nodes, tumors were less diverse; compared with nontumor tissue, more. The lymph node origin of tumor T cells was framed as consistent with a hypothesis, not demonstrated. Findings are consistent with lymph node origin and intratumoral expansion of most tumor T cells.

The sequenced sample consisted of axillary lymph node tissue. The chain links TRBV30 to TRBJ2-7, with 9 positions matching TRBD2. This sequence originates from a female donor with breast cancer. Some clones in this sample may be carry-over from other donors' samples. This CDR3 reads CAWSVERREGHDFYEQYF. CDR3 nucleotides: TGTGCCTGGAGTGTGGAGAGGCGGGAGGGCCACGATTTCTACGAGCAGTACTTC.